A single sample is the source of the 10 T cell receptor beta chains below, sequenced in a study of cytomegalovirus exposure and HLA in healthy donors. This PCR relied on a set of 60 Vbeta primers and 13 Jbeta primers. Assay: immunoSEQ multiplex PCR; the TCRdb copy retains only in-frame clones and omits some. This repertoire shows 85,000 to 130,000 clones, approximately 71% found once; its top ten account for about 2.3%. Sequencing used PBMCs. These receptors were obtained from a man in his forties in good health and CMV-seronegative.

This clone was seen only a few times. The rearrangement uses TRBV4-1 and TRBJ2-4, with 8 bases identical to TRBD2. Germline lookup yields CDR1 MGHRA and CDR2 YSYEKL. After removal of 0 bases from V and 0 bases from J, the junction contained 10 bases not matched to a gene. The CDR3 loop spans 19 amino acids. The CDR3: CASSQDRETSGLAKNIQYF. The DNA for the CDR3 is TGCGCCAGCAGCCAAGATCGCGAAACTAGCGGATTAGCCAAAAACATTCAGTACTTC.

This chain links TRBV9 with TRBJ2-2; 11 nucleotides match TRBD1. The V gene's germline CDR1 is SGDLS and CDR2 YYNGEE. The V and J ends lost 2 bases and 3 bases, in that order; junction bases with no gene match: 3. This CDR3 contains 16 residues. The CDR3 bases are TGTGCCAGCAGCGTCGGACAGGGGGCGGACACCGGGGAGCTGTTTTTT. It codes for CASSVGQGADTGELFF. The full variable domain, its missing parts supplied by reference TRBV9 and TRBJ2-2, is DSGVTQTPKHLITATGQRVTLRCSPRSGDLSVYWYQQSLDQGLQFLIQYYNGEERAKGNILERFSAQQFPDLHSELNLSSLELGDSALYFCASSVGQGADTGELFFGEGSRLTVL.

The chain combines TRBV2 with TRBJ1-1; 8 nucleotides agree with TRBD1. Germline V lookup: CDR1 SNHLY, CDR2 FYNNEI. Losses at the gene ends were 6 bases for V and 4 bases for J; bases not matched to a gene: 13. The CDR3 has 16 residues. The CDR3 DNA reads as TGTGCCAGCAGGGACTCGGACAGGGCGGGTATCACTGAAGCTTTCTTT. This translates into CASRDSDRAGITEAFF.

The J gene is TRBJ1-1, the V gene TRBV4-1; 7 bases match TRBD1. With V trimmed by 5 bases and J by 6 bases, 12 bases remained unmatched. CDR3 length: 15 residues. In germline, CDR1 is MGHRA, CDR2 YSYEKL. Here the CDR3 reads CASSSPQGGEPEAFF. Written as DNA, the CDR3 is TGCGCCAGCAGCTCTCCGCAGGGGGGCGAACCTGAAGCTTTCTTT.

By sample fraction, this clone is medium-sized. Distinct nucleotide sequences in the sample also encode this CDR3. The V call is TRBV11-2, the J call TRBJ2-1; 10 positions agree with TRBD2. This CDR3 spans 16 amino acids. The ends lost 6 bases at V and 3 bases at J; junction bases unmatched: 8. The germline gives CDR1 SGHAT, CDR2 FQNNGV. Here the CDR3 DNA reads TGTGCCAGCAGTTTTGGACTAGCGGAAAACTACAATGAGCAGTTCTTC. It is translated as CASSFGLAENYNEQFF.

This rearrangement joins TRBV5-4 to TRBJ2-2; no clear D gene. CDR1 SGHNT and CDR2 YYREEE come from the germline V gene (reference sequence). V lost 0 bases, J lost 3 bases, and 6 bases lay in between. The CDR3 is 14 residues long. The CDR3 sequence: CASSLASYTGELFF. The CDR3 bases are TGTGCCAGCAGCTTGGCCTCTTACACCGGGGAGCTGTTTTTT.

J is TRBJ1-2 and V is TRBV5-1; no clear D gene. The CDR3 spans 12 residues. Between the trimmed V and J ends, which lost 4 bases and 4 bases, there was a span of 8 bases. From germline, CDR1 is SGHRS and CDR2 YFSETQ. CDR3 residues: CASSRGGYGYTF. The CDR3 DNA reads TGCGCCAGCAGCAGAGGAGGCTATGGCTACACCTTC.

The chain couples TRBV6-6 to TRBJ2-5; tentatively, D is TRBD1 (5 bases). The J call is doubtful: the DNA matches TRBJ2-7 better. The V gene's germline CDR1 is MNHNY and CDR2 SVGAGI (reference sequence). The CDR3 spans 16 residues. The CDR3 loop is CASSYSTVRVGYEQYF. The CDR3 bases are TGTGCCAGCAGTTACTCGACAGTGCGTGTGGGATACGAGCAGTACTTC.

DNA of the CDR3: TGTGCCAGTCACCCCGACAGGGTCGGAACAGATACGCAGTATTTT. As protein: CASHPDRVGTDTQYF. The V gene is TRBV6-1, the J gene TRBJ2-3, with 7 bases lining up with TRBD1. The CDR3 totals 15 residues. Germline V gene lookup returns CDR1 MNHNS and CDR2 SASEGT. J was trimmed by 3 bases and V by 9 bases; bases with no gene match: 12.

The gene calls are TRBV7-2 and TRBJ1-6, with 9 bases aligning to TRBD1. CDR1 and CDR2 from the germline V gene are SGHTA and FQGNSA. V shed 9 bases, J shed 7 bases, and the junction held 7 bases outside the gene matches. This CDR3 has 14 amino acids. The CDR3: CASRDRAANSPLHF. CDR3 nucleotides: TGTGCCAGTCGGGACAGGGCGGCGAATTCACCCCTCCACTTT.